The present TCR beta chain was sequenced within a study of blood T cell repertoires in COVID-19. Across the whole study: Acute and convalescent COVID-19 specimens originated in the United States, Italy and Spain. T cells, B-cell-depleted T cells, or PBMCs provided the cDNA or gDNA that served as material.

V was clipped by 3 bases and J by 6 bases; unmatched bases: 15. The germline CDR1 and CDR2 sequences are GTSNPN and SVGIG (reference sequence). CDR3 length equals 17 residues. Authors' data handling: Estimated nucleated cell counts came from reference gene primer amplification. Method: immunoSEQ multiplex PCR; TCRdb's copy keeps in-frame clones and lacks some. V, J and clone size are taken as reported in that table, and D and trimming were inferred from the DNA itself. The sample has approximately 170,000 clones, about 83% seen once; the top ten hold roughly 20%. This chain links TRBV30 with TRBJ2-2, with 8 bases aligning to TRBD1. The sequence derives from a woman in her 70s who had recovered from COVID-19. The sample consisted of peripheral blood. CDR3 residues: CAWSARWDRRSAGELFF. In nucleotides, the CDR3 is TGTGCCTGGAGCGCACGATGGGACAGGCGAAGCGCCGGGGAGCTGTTTTTT. The full variable domain, completed using reference TRBV30 and TRBJ2-2, is SQTIHQWPATLVQPVGSPLSLECTVEGTSNPNLYWYRQAAGRGLQLLFYSVGIGQISSEVPQNLSASRPQDRQFILSSKKLLLSDSGFYLCAWSARWDRRSAGELFFGEGSRLTVL.